This entry lists 13 T cell receptor beta chains sequenced from one sample in a study of OX40 agonist ivuxolimab in advanced cancers. TCRdb's copy holds only in-frame clones and misses some; the assay was immunoSEQ multiplex PCR. The sample includes roughly 65,000 clones, just under 85% seen only once; the top ten take 3.7%. Specimen: CD4+ or CD8+ T cells sorted from blood, collected in a trial of the OX40 agonist ivuxolimab. The receptors shown here come from an adult with an advanced solid tumor such as melanoma, head and neck, liver or kidney cancer.

The chain has TRBV6-6 and TRBJ2-1, with TRBD2 matching 12 bases. Looked up from germline, CDR1 is MNHNY and CDR2 is SVGAGI (reference sequence). Trimming took 4 bases from V and 2 from J; bases not matched to a gene: 3. The CDR3 extends over 16 amino acids. The CDR3 spells CASSSRTSGAYNEQFF. The CDR3 region has the DNA TGTGCCAGCAGTTCGCGGACTAGCGGGGCCTACAATGAGCAGTTCTTC.

This CDR3 is CASSPRSPYEQYF. For the CDR3, the DNA is TGTGCCAGCAGCCCCCGATCACCCTACGAGCAGTACTTC. This rearrangement joins TRBV7-4 to TRBJ2-7, with unresolved D. CDR1 and CDR2 from the germline V gene are SGHVT and SQSDAQ. The CDR3 runs 13 residues. V was clipped by 5 bases and J by 2 bases, with 10 bases between them. The full variable domain, with the rest looked up from reference TRBV7-4 and TRBJ2-7, is GAGVSQSPRYKVAKRGRDVALRCDSISGHVTLYWYRQTLGQGSEVLTYSQSDAQRDKSGRPSGRFSAERPERSVSTLKIQRTEQGDSAVYLCASSPRSPYEQYFGPGTRLTVT.

This chain connects TRBV7-9 to TRBJ2-3; the match to TRBD2 covers 8 bases. V dropped 5 bases and J dropped 5; count of bases not matched to a gene: 6. Germline V gene sequence: CDR1 SEHNR, CDR2 FQNEAQ (reference sequence). The CDR3 extends over 14 amino acids. The CDR3 here is CASSPSGRGDTQYF. The CDR3 DNA follows: TGTGCCAGCAGCCCGAGCGGGAGAGGAGATACGCAGTATTTT.

This chain connects TRBV5-1 to TRBJ2-5; D not certain. Trimming removed 2 bases from V and 4 bases from J, with 12 bases in between. Germline loops: CDR1 SGHRS, CDR2 YFSETQ. The length of the CDR3 is 14 residues. In DNA, the CDR3 is TGCGCCAGCAGCTTACAGCGCTCAGGAGAGACCCAGTACTTC. Amino acids: CASSLQRSGETQYF.

This clone occurred once. V usage is TRBV5-4 and J usage is TRBJ2-5; 12 nucleotides align to TRBD2. Germline V CDR1 and CDR2: SGHNT, YYREEE (reference sequence). V lost 4 bases to trimming and J lost 1 base; unmatched junction nucleotides: 8. The CDR3 runs to 17 residues. In DNA form, the CDR3 reads TGTGCCAGCAGCACCAAGACTAGCGGGAGACGCCAAGAGACCCAGTACTTC. It specifies CASSTKTSGRRQETQYF.

The rearrangement uses TRBV7-9 and TRBJ2-1; TRBD1 aligns across 8 bases. From germline, CDR1 is SEHNR and CDR2 FQNEAQ (reference sequence). This CDR3 region has 15 residues. J gave up 4 bases and V 4 bases, and 6 bases lay outside the gene matches. In DNA, the CDR3 is TGTGCCAGCAGCTCGACAGGGGATAGTTACAATGAGCAGTTCTTC. Amino acid sequence: CASSSTGDSYNEQFF. Full variable domain (outside the CDR3, taken from reference TRBV7-9 and TRBJ2-1): DTGVSQNPRHKITKRGQNVTFRCDPISEHNRLYWYRQTLGQGPEFLTYFQNEAQLEKSRLLSDRFSAERPKGSFSTLEIQRTEQGDSAMYLCASSSTGDSYNEQFFGPGTRLTVL.

This clone occurred once. The chain has TRBV7-2 and TRBJ2-2; TRBD1 aligns across 7 bases. The CDR3 has 15 residues. CDR1 and CDR2 from the germline V gene are SGHTA and FQGNSA. With V trimmed by 6 bases and J by 3 bases, 7 bases remained unmatched. CDR3: CASRRDRVDTGELFF. DNA of the CDR3: TGTGCCAGCAGACGAGACAGGGTTGACACCGGGGAGCTGTTTTTT.

V and J are TRBV12-5 and TRBJ2-5; tentatively, D is TRBD1 (6 bases). This CDR3 has 13 amino acids. Trimming shortened V by 5 bases and J by 2 bases, and 9 bases separated the two germline ends. CDR1 is LGHNT, CDR2 FRNRAP, per germline. The CDR3 coding sequence is TGTGCTAGTGGTCCGGACAGTCAAGAGACCCAGTACTTC. Translation gives CASGPDSQETQYF.

The chain combines TRBV5-1 with TRBJ2-2, with D possibly matching TRBD1 (5 bases). This CDR3 spans 16 amino acids. Germline CDR1 reads SGHRS; CDR2 reads YFSETQ. V was shortened by 0 bases and J by 2 bases, with 11 bases between the two germline ends. As DNA, the CDR3 is TGCGCCAGCAGCTTGGAAAGGGGCTTAAACACCGGGGAGCTGTTTTTT. Translating gives CASSLERGLNTGELFF.

The chain couples TRBV5-6 to TRBJ2-7; D is possibly TRBD2 (6 bases). V lost 4 bases, J lost 1 base, and 12 bases lay in between. Germline-derived CDR1 and CDR2 are SGHDT and YYEEEE. This CDR3 comprises 14 residues. CDR3 sequence: CASSPFRGSYEQYF. In nucleotides, the CDR3 is TGTGCCAGCAGCCCCTTCCGGGGGTCCTACGAGCAGTACTTC.

The chain has TRBV18 and TRBJ2-7, with 8 bases matching TRBD1. Per germline, CDR1 KGHSH and CDR2 LQKENI. There are 14 residues in the CDR3. V shed 2 bases and J 5 bases; nucleotides not matched to a gene: 5. The CDR3 DNA reads as TGTGCCAGCTCACCAGAGACAGGGGTCAACGAGCAGTACTTC. It codes for CASSPETGVNEQYF.

The chain joins TRBV7-2 to TRBJ2-5; D is undetermined. V gave up 3 bases and J gave up 5 bases, with 7 bases separating them. CDR3 length equals 12 residues. Germline CDR1 reads SGHTA; CDR2 reads FQGNSA. The CDR3 reads CASSFPRETQYF. CDR3 coding DNA: TGTGCCAGCAGCTTTCCCCGGGAGACCCAGTACTTC.

This clone has a handful of counts. V is TRBV6-5 and J is TRBJ2-5; D gene unclear. This CDR3 has 13 residues. Between the trimmed V and J ends, which lost 0 bases and 4 bases, there was a span of 6 bases. The germline V gene has CDR1 MNHEY and CDR2 SVGAGI. The CDR3 protein is CASSYSLGETQYF. CDR3 DNA sequence: TGTGCCAGCAGTTACTCTTTGGGAGAGACCCAGTACTTC.